What follows are 27 T cell receptor beta chains derived from one specimen sequenced in a study of blood T cell repertoires in COVID-19. Profiling relied on immunoSEQ multiplex PCR, and the TCRdb table lists in-frame clones only, not all of them. This sample has over 450,000 clones, with nearly 90% found just once. Sequenced input: peripheral blood. These receptors all stem from a man younger than 35 with COVID-19, enrolled during active disease.

This rearrangement joins TRBV5-4 to TRBJ1-1; D might be TRBD1 (5 bases). Trimming pared 2 bases from V and 7 bases from J, leaving 15 bases between. This CDR3 region has 14 residues. The V gene's germline CDR1 is SGHNT and CDR2 YYREEE (reference sequence). For the CDR3, the DNA is TGTGCCAGCAGCTTTTCGGGGGGAGGTGATGAAGCTTTCTTT. Its translation is CASSFSGGGDEAFF.

This chain uses TRBV9 with TRBJ2-2; D is uncertain. CDR1 and CDR2 (germline): SGDLS, YYNGEE. This CDR3 comprises 15 residues. V lost 6 bases to trimming and J lost 0 bases, with 12 bases between them. The CDR3 sequence: CASTVGSANTGELFF. The CDR3 DNA sequence: TGTGCCAGCACCGTCGGGTCCGCGAACACCGGGGAGCTGTTTTTT.

The V and J genes are TRBV5-8 and TRBJ1-2; D uncertain. Germline V lookup: CDR1 SGHTS, CDR2 YDEGEE. V was shortened by 4 bases and J by 4 bases, with 17 bases between the two germline ends. The CDR3 contains 15 residues. CDR3 nucleotides: TGTGCCAGCAGCCCGTACAGAGATTCCCTCTATGGCTACACCTTC. Translating it yields CASSPYRDSLYGYTF.

V usage is TRBV18 and J usage is TRBJ1-2; perhaps TRBD1 as D (5 bases). V was clipped by 3 bases and J by 5 bases, with 16 bases between them. The CDR3 is made up of 15 amino acids. The germline gives CDR1 KGHSH, CDR2 LQKENI. CDR3 protein: CASSPLAGIEYGYTF. In nucleotides, the CDR3 is TGTGCCAGCTCACCTTTGGCAGGGATCGAATATGGCTACACCTTC.

The chain combines TRBV19 with TRBJ2-6; 12 bases are a match to TRBD1. V lost 3 bases and J lost 2; bases outside the gene matches: 2. The CDR3 contains 17 residues. Germline V gene sequence: CDR1 LNHDA, CDR2 SQIVND (reference sequence). CDR3 in amino acids: CASSIGTGGAGANVLTF. CDR3 nucleotides: TGTGCCAGTAGTATCGGGACAGGGGGCGCTGGGGCCAACGTCCTGACTTTC. Drawing the rest from reference TRBV19 and TRBJ2-6, the complete variable domain is DGGITQSPKYLFRKEGQNVTLSCEQNLNHDAMYWYRQDPGQGLRLIYYSQIVNDFQKGDIAEGYSVSREKKESFPLTVTSAQKNPTAFYLCASSIGTGGAGANVLTFGAGSRLTVL.

V is TRBV5-4 and J is TRBJ1-1; D gene uncertain. This CDR3 has 13 residues. Trimming removed 10 bases from V and 1 base from J, with 14 bases in between. Germline CDR1 reads SGHNT; CDR2 reads YYREEE (reference sequence). CDR3 protein: CAGRTQENTEAFF. As DNA, the CDR3 is TGTGCCGGAAGAACTCAGGAGAACACTGAAGCTTTCTTT.

This rearrangement joins TRBV24-1 to TRBJ2-5; TRBD2 is a possible D gene (7 bases). Germline lookup yields CDR1 KGHDR and CDR2 SFDVKD. The CDR3 loop spans 15 amino acids. Trimming shortened V by 2 bases and J by 4 bases, and 13 bases separated the two germline ends. CDR3 residues: CATSDSRGAGETQYF. The DNA of the CDR3 is TGTGCCACCAGTGATTCCCGGGGGGCGGGAGAGACCCAGTACTTC.

This clone occurred once. The V gene is TRBV3-1 (or the pseudogene TRBV3-2), the J gene TRBJ2-2; perhaps TRBD2 as D (5 bases). The CDR3 runs 14 residues. Trimming cost V 1 base and J 6 bases, with 9 bases left between them. Germline assignment: CDR1 LGHDT and CDR2 YNNKEL (reference sequence). The CDR3 spells CASSQVPSPGELFF. The CDR3 DNA is TGTGCCAGCAGCCAAGTACCTAGCCCCGGGGAGCTGTTTTTT.

This clone appeared a single time. The chain recombines TRBV21-1 with TRBJ2-1; the DNA was not compared with TRBD2, the D call given in the table. TRBV21-1 counts as a pseudogene. The CDR3 is 13 amino acids. Here the CDR3 reads CASRWSSYNEQFF. The CDR3 DNA is TGTGCCAGCAGATGGAGTTCCTACAATGAGCAGTTCTTC.

The V gene is TRBV20-1, the J gene TRBJ2-7; TRBD2 might be the D (5 bases). Trimming left V 5 bases short and J 4 bases short, with 9 bases between. The CDR3 consists of 11 residues. In germline, CDR1 is DFQATT, CDR2 SNEGSKA (reference sequence). For the CDR3, the DNA is TGCAGTGCTCGAAGGGAGTACGAGCAGTACTTC. This codes for CSARREYEQYF.

This chain uses TRBV4-1 with TRBJ1-1; TRBD1 matches at 7 bases. The CDR3 is 14 residues long. The J segment lost 4 bases and the V segment lost 4 bases, leaving 6 bases of the junction unmatched. Germline V gene sequence: CDR1 MGHRA, CDR2 YSYEKL. The CDR3 is CASSPTRGATEAFF. The CDR3 DNA sequence: TGCGCCAGCAGCCCGACCAGGGGGGCCACTGAAGCTTTCTTT.

V is TRBV5-1 and J is TRBJ2-3; 10 bases match TRBD1. The CDR3 is made up of 16 amino acids. The germline gives CDR1 SGHRS, CDR2 YFSETQ. Trimming at V came to 5 bases and at J to 3 bases, leaving 9 bases not matched to a gene. CDR3 DNA sequence: TGCGCCAGCAGTTCCGACCGGGACAGGGGAACAGATACGCAGTATTTT. Its translation: CASSSDRDRGTDTQYF.

V gene TRBV5-5 combines with J gene TRBJ1-6; D is unresolved. Germline lookup yields CDR1 SGHKS and CDR2 YYEKEE (reference sequence). Deletions cut 5 bases from V and 8 bases from J, with 14 bases between. The CDR3 sequence is 14 residues long. This CDR3 reads CASRRIKTDSPLHF. The CDR3 nucleotides are TGTGCCAGCAGGCGGATCAAAACGGATTCACCCCTCCACTTT.

This rearrangement joins TRBV24-1 to TRBJ2-2, with a weak D call TRBD2 (6 bases). This CDR3 is built from 16 residues. Germline-derived CDR1 and CDR2 are KGHDR and SFDVKD. V lost 3 bases to trimming and J lost 2 bases, with 12 bases between them. CDR3 region: CATSDQGGSNTGELFF. The CDR3 DNA follows: TGTGCCACCAGTGATCAGGGAGGATCTAACACCGGGGAGCTGTTTTTT.

This rearrangement joins TRBV9 to TRBJ1-1, with 7 bases that match TRBD1. CDR3 length equals 12 residues. The J segment lost 6 bases and the V segment lost 3 bases, leaving 2 bases of the junction unmatched. The germline gives CDR1 SGDLS, CDR2 YYNGEE. The CDR3 nucleotides read TGTGCCAGCAGCGGGACAGGTCCTGAAGCTTTCTTT. It specifies CASSGTGPEAFF.

The chain employs TRBV27 and TRBJ2-1; 7 bases are a match to TRBD1. From germline, CDR1 is MNHEY and CDR2 SMNVEV (reference sequence). Trimming took 0 bases from V and 9 from J; bases not matched to a gene: 2. CDR3 length equals 13 residues. The CDR3 bases are TGTGCCAGCAGTTTATCCAACAGGGGTGAGCAGTTCTTC. This encodes CASSLSNRGEQFF.

V usage is TRBV5-6 and J usage is TRBJ2-2; maybe TRBD1 (6 bases). The CDR3 sequence is 16 residues long. The germline V gene encodes CDR1 SGHDT and CDR2 YYEEEE. V was pared by 4 bases and J by 6 bases, with 19 bases between. The CDR3 sequence is CASSGAGTPMSGELFF. The CDR3 region has the DNA TGTGCCAGCAGCGGCGCCGGGACACCCATGTCCGGGGAGCTGTTTTTT.

The chain employs TRBV18 and TRBJ2-3; TRBD1 matches 7 bases. CDR3 length: 14 amino acids. With V trimmed by 3 bases and J by 4 bases, 4 bases remained unmatched. Germline loops: CDR1 KGHSH, CDR2 LQKENI. The CDR3 DNA follows: TGTGCCAGCTCACCGCGACAGGGATCAGATACGCAGTATTTT. It yields the protein CASSPRQGSDTQYF.

The chain combines TRBV5-1 with TRBJ1-3; tentatively, D is TRBD1 (6 bases). This CDR3 has 17 amino acids. Per the germline V gene, CDR1 is SGHRS and CDR2 is YFSETQ. The V gene lost 0 bases and the J gene lost 0 bases, with 13 bases spanning the gap. CDR3 region: CASSLEGGGSSGNTIYF. CDR3 DNA sequence: TGCGCCAGCAGCTTGGAGGGAGGGGGTTCCTCTGGAAACACCATATATTTT. The whole variable domain, remainder taken from reference TRBV5-1 and TRBJ1-3, is KAGVTQTPRYLIKTRGQQVTLSCSPISGHRSVSWYQQTPGQGLQFLFEYFSETQRNKGNFPGRFSGRQFSNSRSEMNVSTLELGDSALYLCASSLEGGGSSGNTIYFGEGSWLTVV.

The V gene is TRBV5-4, the J gene TRBJ2-1; 7 nucleotides agree with TRBD2. J was trimmed by 0 bases and V by 1 base; bases with no gene match: 1. Germline CDR1 is SGHNT and CDR2 is YYREEE (reference sequence). CDR3 length: 15 residues. The CDR3 DNA reads as TGTGCCAGCAGCTTGCCGGGAGGCTCCTACAATGAGCAGTTCTTC. Protein sequence: CASSLPGGSYNEQFF.

The rearrangement joins TRBV19 to TRBJ1-5, with D uncertain. Germline V gene data show CDR1 as LNHDA and CDR2 as SQIVND (reference sequence). The CDR3 length is 12 residues. V gave up 3 bases and J gave up 3 bases, with 3 bases separating them. CDR3 nucleotide sequence: TGTGCCAGTAGTATCAACAATCAGCCCCAGCATTTT. Residues: CASSINNQPQHF.

The J gene is TRBJ2-5, the V gene TRBV7-8; D gene uncertain. CDR1 and CDR2 (germline): SGHVS, FQNEAQ. V shed 5 bases and J shed 1 base, with 8 bases lying between them. This CDR3 has 13 residues. The CDR3 spells CASSPLTQETQYF. CDR3 bases: TGTGCCAGCAGCCCCCTAACCCAAGAGACCCAGTACTTC.

CDR3 region: CASSSTGTHNSPLHF. CDR3 DNA: TGTGCCAGCAGCTCAACGGGTACGCATAATTCACCCCTCCACTTT. The chain combines TRBV11-2 with TRBJ1-6; D unclear. The germline V gene has CDR1 SGHAT and CDR2 FQNNGV. V lost 4 bases and J lost 5, with 12 bases in between. This CDR3 has 15 residues.

The chain couples TRBV19 to TRBJ2-2; D ambiguous. The CDR3 has 13 residues. CDR1 and CDR2 (germline): LNHDA, SQIVND (reference sequence). V was shortened by 3 bases and J by 8 bases, with 10 bases between the two germline ends. CDR3 sequence reads: CASSISSSGELFF. CDR3 DNA sequence: TGTGCCAGTAGTATTTCCTCTTCGGGGGAGCTGTTTTTT.

The chain has TRBV30 and TRBJ2-7, with D possibly matching TRBD1 (6 bases). V was clipped by 4 bases and J by 7 bases, with 14 bases between them. CDR3 length: 12 residues. The germline V gene has CDR1 GTSNPN and CDR2 SVGIG (reference sequence). The CDR3: CAWNQGLREQYF. The DNA for the CDR3 is TGTGCCTGGAACCAGGGGCTGAGAGAGCAGTACTTC. The full variable domain, with the rest looked up from reference TRBV30 and TRBJ2-7, is SQTIHQWPATLVQPVGSPLSLECTVEGTSNPNLYWYRQAAGRGLQLLFYSVGIGQISSEVPQNLSASRPQDRQFILSSKKLLLSDSGFYLCAWNQGLREQYFGPGTRLTVT.

V gene TRBV6-2 or TRBV6-3 combines with J gene TRBJ1-5; 8 bases agree with TRBD1. Per germline, CDR1 MNHEY and CDR2 SVGEGT. The V segment lost 5 bases and the J segment 7 bases; nucleotides outside the gene matches: 7. The CDR3 extends over 14 amino acids. CDR3: CASSTQTGVQPQHF. Written as DNA, the CDR3 is TGTGCCAGCAGTACCCAGACAGGGGTACAGCCCCAGCATTTT.

The J gene is TRBJ1-5, the V gene TRBV24-1, with D hard to call. This CDR3 has 13 residues. From germline, CDR1 is KGHDR and CDR2 SFDVKD. Trimming removed 7 bases at V and 5 bases at J, with 11 bases between. CDR3 sequence: CATSAFGDQPQHF. The CDR3 DNA reads as TGTGCCACCAGCGCATTCGGGGATCAGCCCCAGCATTTT.